In this sample, the clone carrying this T cell receptor (beta chain) turned up once. The table came from immunoSEQ multiplex PCR; TCRdb's copy has only in-frame clones and leaves some out. In the table there are more than 250,000 clones, approximately 89% of which are singletons. The sample is drawn from a study of Ad26.COV2.S vaccination and SARS-CoV-2 variants. Treatment here: 15 to 20 received Ad26.COV2.S at low or high dose, single or two shots; about 5 received placebo; per-sample allocation not given. At day 63 after the first vaccine or placebo injection, samples were drawn. This clonotype was sampled from a person between 18 and 65 years old who received the Ad26.COV2.S COVID-19 vaccine or a placebo. The sequencing used peripheral blood, collected in a trial of Ad26.COV2.S vaccine versus placebo.

In DNA form, the CDR3 reads TGTGCCAGCAGCTCCAGGGAAGGCTATGGCTACACCTTC. This gives the protein CASSSREGYGYTF. The chain combines TRBV3-1 (or the pseudogene TRBV3-2) with TRBJ1-2; D may be TRBD1 (5 bases). V was pared by 5 bases and J by 4 bases, with 11 bases between. There are 13 residues in the CDR3. CDR1 and CDR2 from the germline V gene are LGHDT and YNNKEL (reference sequence).